The source of this TCR beta chain is a study of T cell responses to AZD1222 COVID-19 vaccine. Findings of the study overall: Spike-specific TCR breadth and depth rose after two AZD1222 doses. Close to half of spike-specific TCRs reportedly recognize unmutated variant regions. The sample set comprised mostly white British donors with more females, and clonal diversity was possibly underestimated. CD4 TCRs covered the whole spike, strongest at regions 160-218 and 743-854.

Germline V gene lookup returns CDR1 GTSNPN and CDR2 SVGIG (reference sequence). The CDR3 spans 10 residues. V dropped 8 bases and J dropped 3 bases, with 7 bases sitting between them. Turning to this clone: The antigen is undetermined.

TCRdb's table, derived via immunoSEQ multiplex PCR, lists solely in-frame clones and lacks some. The data contain 95,000 to 100,000 clones, more than 70% of them singletons. The chain employs TRBV30 and TRBJ1-2, with D hard to call. The sequences come from peripheral blood, collected 28 days after the second AZD1222 dose. The TCR sequence derives from an adult who received the AZD1222 COVID-19 vaccine. CDR3 sequence reads: CAHDDYGYTF. DNA for the CDR3: TGTGCCCATGATGACTATGGCTACACCTTC.